The sample holds many counts of the clone carrying this TCR beta chain. The antigen remains unidentified. Amplification of TCR beta CDR3 regions used RNA transcripts. First-round RT-PCR with HTBI primers preceded a second-round multiplex PCR. Via MiXCR, TCRdb re-called the multiplex PCR reads, giving one row per CDR3 protein. The sample carries some 1.1 million distinct CDR3 sequences, about 38% recorded once. The data originate from a study of Graves' ophthalmopathy and Graves' hyperthyroidism. Study observations and caveats: Distinction of ophthalmopathy from stable hyperthyroidism by a 13-signature model reached 85% to 90% sensitivity and roughly 81% specificity.

Deletions cut 2 bases from V and 8 bases from J, with 15 bases between. The CDR3 has 14 amino acids. Looked up from germline, CDR1 is SGHTA and CDR2 is FQGNSA. Sequencing used peripheral blood or thyroid tissue (not recorded which). This rearrangement joins TRBV7-2 to TRBJ1-2, with D unclear. The clonotype was recovered from an adult man with Graves' hyperthyroidism. DNA of the CDR3: TGTGCCAGCAGCTTAAGCCTAATCTATGGAGGCTACACCTTC. Translating it yields CASSLSLIYGGYTF.